The next 14 T cell receptor beta chains were all read from a single sample in a study of cytomegalovirus exposure and HLA in healthy donors. The study ran its PCR with 60 Vbeta and 13 Jbeta primers. Repertoires were generated with immunoSEQ multiplex PCR, while TCRdb's copy carries only in-frame clones and drops some. The sample yields approximately 77,000 clones, around two thirds seen once. The specimen was PBMCs. The origin of the receptors is a man aged 55 to 70 in good health and CMV-seropositive.

The V and J genes are TRBV19 and TRBJ2-2; possible D gene TRBD2, 6 bases. Germline V gene lookup returns CDR1 LNHDA and CDR2 SQIVND (reference sequence). This CDR3 spans 16 amino acids. V lost 6 bases and J lost 2, with 16 bases in between. CDR3 loop: CASSNWGEGNTGELFF. In DNA, the CDR3 is TGTGCCAGTAGCAATTGGGGGGAAGGAAACACCGGGGAGCTGTTTTTT.

The sample holds a few counts of this clone. CDR3 DNA: TGCGCCAGCAGCCAGGGACAGAAAGTACCTCAGCAGTACTTC. Translation: CASSQGQKVPQQYF. V and J are TRBV4-3 and TRBJ2-7, with 7 positions matching TRBD1. J lost 8 bases, V lost 3 bases, and 10 bases had no gene match. Germline V lookup: CDR1 LGHNA, CDR2 YSLEER. The CDR3 loop spans 14 amino acids.

The chain joins TRBV7-2 to TRBJ2-3; 16 bases match TRBD2. This CDR3 has 17 residues. From germline, CDR1 is SGHTA and CDR2 FQGNSA. The J segment lost 2 bases and the V segment lost 5 bases, leaving 4 bases of the junction unmatched. The CDR3 loop is CASSRGTSGRDTDTQYF. CDR3 nucleotide sequence: TGTGCCAGCAGCCGCGGGACTAGCGGGAGGGACACAGATACGCAGTATTTT.

V gene TRBV7-2 combines with J gene TRBJ2-5, with TRBD1 identical over 8 bases. The J call may not be correct, given that the DNA end is closer to TRBJ2-7. This CDR3 has 17 amino acids. CDR1 and CDR2 (germline): SGHTA, FQGNSA. The CDR3 nucleotides are TGTGCCAGCAGCTTAATCGGGGGCAGGGGGCGTACCTACGAGCAGTACTTC. It translates to CASSLIGGRGRTYEQYF.

There are a few counts of this clone. The rearrangement joins TRBV6-5 to TRBJ2-7, with D possibly being TRBD2 (5 bases). V lost 6 bases and J lost 5, with 20 bases in between. CDR1 is MNHEY and CDR2 is SVGAGI in the germline V gene. The length of the CDR3 is 15 residues. The CDR3, as DNA: TGTGCCAGCAGGGTTGGGAGTGGGAGATCCCACGAGCAGTACTTC. This gives the protein CASRVGSGRSHEQYF.

The rearrangement uses TRBV15 and TRBJ2-5; 7 bases are shared with TRBD2. The germline V gene encodes CDR1 LNHNV and CDR2 YYDKDF (reference sequence). This CDR3 region has 14 residues. After removal of 0 bases from V and 3 bases from J, the junction contained 1 base not matched to a gene. CDR3 nucleotide sequence: TGTGCCACCAGCAGAGATCTAGCGGAAGAGACCCAGTACTTC. This codes for CATSRDLAEETQYF.

V and J are TRBV7-6 and TRBJ2-2; a possible D gene is TRBD2 (5 bases). Germline V lookup: CDR1 SGHVS, CDR2 FNYEAQ. With 1 base removed from V and 1 base from J, the gap between germline ends came to 7 bases. The CDR3 is 15 amino acids. The CDR3 sequence: CASSLGRGNTGELFF. CDR3 sequence (DNA): TGTGCCAGCAGCTTAGGACGGGGGAACACCGGGGAGCTGTTTTTT.

This CDR3 is CASSLFGEQYF. The DNA for the CDR3 is TGTGCCAGCAGCTTATTCGGGGAGCAGTACTTC. The rearrangement links TRBV11-2 to TRBJ2-7, with D hard to call. Germline V lookup: CDR1 SGHAT, CDR2 FQNNGV. The CDR3 runs to 11 residues. V was cut by 2 bases and J by 7 bases, with 6 bases left in between.

This chain connects TRBV7-9 to TRBJ2-3, with 8 bases aligning to TRBD2. J gave up 4 bases and V 5 bases, and 8 bases lay outside the gene matches. CDR3 size: 15 residues. Germline V gives CDR1 SEHNR, CDR2 FQNEAQ (reference sequence). The CDR3 region is CASSTRGGNADTQYF. The CDR3 nucleotides read TGTGCCAGCAGCACCCGCGGGGGGAACGCAGATACGCAGTATTTT.

The chain employs TRBV6-1 and TRBJ1-2, with 7 bases aligning to TRBD1. V gave up 10 bases and J gave up 4 bases; unmatched junction bases: 9. Per the germline V gene, CDR1 is MNHNS and CDR2 is SASEGT. CDR3 length: 13 amino acids. The CDR3 sequence is CATRDRSIYGYTF. The CDR3 DNA reads as TGTGCCACTCGGGACAGAAGTATCTATGGCTACACCTTC.

The chain is built from TRBV11-1 and TRBJ2-1, with D possibly matching TRBD2 (6 bases). Germline V gives CDR1 SGHAT, CDR2 FQDESV (reference sequence). This CDR3 has 16 residues. Trimming took off 5 bases at V and 9 bases at J, with 23 bases between the two ends. The CDR3 protein is CASSASSAVRIGEQFF. CDR3 nucleotides: TGTGCCAGCAGCGCGTCTAGCGCCGTCAGGATTGGTGAGCAGTTCTTC. Full variable domain (remainder filled in from reference TRBV11-1 and TRBJ2-1): EAEVAQSPRYKITEKSQAVAFWCDPISGHATLYWYRQILGQGPELLVQFQDESVVDDSQLPKDRFSAERLKGVDSTLKIQPAELGDSAMYLCASSASSAVRIGEQFFGPGTRLTVL.

V and J are TRBV29-1 and TRBJ1-2; tentative D call: TRBD1 (5 bases). The CDR3 has 15 amino acids. Germline V CDR1 and CDR2: SQVTM, ANQGSEA. Trimming removed 2 bases from V and 2 bases from J, with 15 bases in between. The CDR3 DNA is TGCAGCGTTGAAATTCCAGGGATAACGAACTATGGCTACACCTTC. Protein: CSVEIPGITNYGYTF. Combining the CDR3 with reference TRBV29-1 and TRBJ1-2 gives the whole variable domain SAVISQKPSRDICQRGTSLTIQCQVDSQVTMMFWYRQQPGQSLTLIATANQGSEATYESGFVIDKFPISRPNLTFSTLTVSNMSPEDSSIYLCSVEIPGITNYGYTFGSGTRLTVV.

There are a few counts of this clone. The chain recombines TRBV6-1 with TRBJ2-7; TRBD2 aligns across 7 bases. J gave up 0 bases and V 5 bases, and 7 bases lay outside the gene matches. The germline V gene has CDR1 MNHNS and CDR2 SASEGT. The CDR3 has 15 residues. The CDR3 region is CASSRGAGSSYEQYF. CDR3 nucleotides: TGTGCCAGCAGTCGAGGAGCGGGGAGCTCCTACGAGCAGTACTTC.

V gene TRBV5-1 combines with J gene TRBJ2-2; tentative D call: TRBD2 (6 bases). Germline V gene lookup returns CDR1 SGHRS and CDR2 YFSETQ. The CDR3 has 15 amino acids. V dropped 2 bases and J dropped 6 bases, with 14 bases sitting between them. CDR3 sequence: CASSFGDGGAGELFF. CDR3 sequence (DNA): TGCGCCAGCAGCTTCGGGGACGGAGGGGCCGGGGAGCTGTTTTTT.